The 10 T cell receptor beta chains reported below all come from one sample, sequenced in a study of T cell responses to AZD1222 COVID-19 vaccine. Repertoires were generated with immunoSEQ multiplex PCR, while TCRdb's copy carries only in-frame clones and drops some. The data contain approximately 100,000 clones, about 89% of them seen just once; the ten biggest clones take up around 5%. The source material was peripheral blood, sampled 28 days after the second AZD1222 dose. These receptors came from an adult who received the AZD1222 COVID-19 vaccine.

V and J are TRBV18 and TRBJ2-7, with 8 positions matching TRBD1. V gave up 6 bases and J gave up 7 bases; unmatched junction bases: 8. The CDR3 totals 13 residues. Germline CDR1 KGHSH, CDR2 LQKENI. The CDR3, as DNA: TGTGCCAGCTCTCCTAGGACAGGGAGGGAGCAGTACTTC. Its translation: CASSPRTGREQYF.

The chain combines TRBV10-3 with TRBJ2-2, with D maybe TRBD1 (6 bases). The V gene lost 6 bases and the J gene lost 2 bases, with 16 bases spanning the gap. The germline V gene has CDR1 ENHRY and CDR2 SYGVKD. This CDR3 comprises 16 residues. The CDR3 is CAIRPLEGGNTGELFF. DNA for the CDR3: TGTGCCATCAGACCGCTCGAAGGGGGTAACACCGGGGAGCTGTTTTTT.

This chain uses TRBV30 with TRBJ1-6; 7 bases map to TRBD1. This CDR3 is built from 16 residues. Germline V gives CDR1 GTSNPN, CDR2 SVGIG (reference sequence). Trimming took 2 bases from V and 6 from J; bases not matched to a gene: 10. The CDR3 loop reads CAWSTGSGTVNSPLHF. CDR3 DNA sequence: TGTGCCTGGAGTACCGGATCCGGGACAGTTAATTCACCCCTCCACTTT.

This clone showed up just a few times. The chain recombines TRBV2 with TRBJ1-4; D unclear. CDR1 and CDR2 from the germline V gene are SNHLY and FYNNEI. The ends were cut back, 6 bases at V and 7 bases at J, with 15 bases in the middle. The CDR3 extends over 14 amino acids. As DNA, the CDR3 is TGTGCCAGCAGCGCTCGTGGCGAAGGTGAAAAACTGTTTTTT. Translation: CASSARGEGEKLFF.

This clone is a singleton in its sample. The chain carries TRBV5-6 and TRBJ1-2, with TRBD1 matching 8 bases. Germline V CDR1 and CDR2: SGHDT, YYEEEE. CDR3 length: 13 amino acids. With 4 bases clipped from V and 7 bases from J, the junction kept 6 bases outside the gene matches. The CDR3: CASSDTQGAGYTF. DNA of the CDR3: TGTGCCAGCAGCGACACCCAGGGGGCTGGCTACACCTTC.

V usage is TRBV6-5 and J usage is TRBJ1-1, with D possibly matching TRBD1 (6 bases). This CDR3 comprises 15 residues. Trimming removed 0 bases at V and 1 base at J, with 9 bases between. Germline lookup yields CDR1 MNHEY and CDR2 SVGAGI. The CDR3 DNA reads TGTGCCAGCAGTTACTCGATCAGGGGGAACACTGAAGCTTTCTTT. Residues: CASSYSIRGNTEAFF.

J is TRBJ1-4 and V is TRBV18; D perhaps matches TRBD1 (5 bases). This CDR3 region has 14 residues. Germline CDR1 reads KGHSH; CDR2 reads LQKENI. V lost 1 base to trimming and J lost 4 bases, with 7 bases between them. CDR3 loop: CASSPRQSNEKLFF. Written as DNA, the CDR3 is TGTGCCAGCTCACCACGACAGAGTAATGAAAAACTGTTTTTT.

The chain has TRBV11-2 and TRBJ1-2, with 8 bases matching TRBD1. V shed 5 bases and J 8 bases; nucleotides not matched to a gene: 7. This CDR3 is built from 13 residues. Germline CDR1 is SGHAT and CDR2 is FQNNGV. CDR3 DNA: TGTGCCAGCAGCCAAACAGGGGGAGGAGGCTACACCTTC. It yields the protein CASSQTGGGGYTF.

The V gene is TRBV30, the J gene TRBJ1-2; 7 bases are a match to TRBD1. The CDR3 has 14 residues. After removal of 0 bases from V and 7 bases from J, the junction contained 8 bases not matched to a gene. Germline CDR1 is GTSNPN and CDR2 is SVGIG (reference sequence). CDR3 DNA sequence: TGTGCCTGGAGTGTGAGTGACAGGGTTGGTGGCTACACCTTC. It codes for CAWSVSDRVGGYTF.

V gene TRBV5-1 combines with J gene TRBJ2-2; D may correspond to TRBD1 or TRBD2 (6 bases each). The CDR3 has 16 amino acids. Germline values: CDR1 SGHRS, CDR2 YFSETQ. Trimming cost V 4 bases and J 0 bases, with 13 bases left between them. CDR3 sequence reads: CASSPARGANTGELFF. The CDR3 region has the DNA TGCGCCAGCAGCCCAGCAAGGGGGGCGAACACCGGGGAGCTGTTTTTT.